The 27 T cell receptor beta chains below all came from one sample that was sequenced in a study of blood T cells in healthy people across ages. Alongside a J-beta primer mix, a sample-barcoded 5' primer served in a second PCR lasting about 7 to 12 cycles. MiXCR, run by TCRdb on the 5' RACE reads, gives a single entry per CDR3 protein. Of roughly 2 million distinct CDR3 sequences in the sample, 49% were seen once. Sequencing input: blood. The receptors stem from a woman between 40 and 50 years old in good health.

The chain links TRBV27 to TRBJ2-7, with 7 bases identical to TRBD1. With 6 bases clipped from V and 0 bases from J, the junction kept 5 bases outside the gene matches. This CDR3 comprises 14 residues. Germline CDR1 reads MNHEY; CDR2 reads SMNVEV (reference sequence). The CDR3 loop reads CASSHDRDSYEQYF. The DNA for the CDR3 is TGTGCCAGCAGCCATGACAGGGACTCCTACGAGCAGTACTTC.

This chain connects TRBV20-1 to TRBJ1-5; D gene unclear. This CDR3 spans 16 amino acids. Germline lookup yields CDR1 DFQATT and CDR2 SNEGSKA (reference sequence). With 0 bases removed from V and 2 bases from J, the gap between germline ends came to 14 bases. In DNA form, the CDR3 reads TGCAGTGCTAGAGAATGGGAGACAATCGGCAATCAGCCCCAGCATTTT. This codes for CSAREWETIGNQPQHF.

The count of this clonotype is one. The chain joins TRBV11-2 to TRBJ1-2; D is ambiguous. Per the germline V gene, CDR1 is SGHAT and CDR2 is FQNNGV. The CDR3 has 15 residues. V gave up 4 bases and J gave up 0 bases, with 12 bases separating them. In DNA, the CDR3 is TGTGCCAGCAGCTCCCCAGATCTATCTAACTATGGCTACACCTTC. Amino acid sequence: CASSSPDLSNYGYTF.

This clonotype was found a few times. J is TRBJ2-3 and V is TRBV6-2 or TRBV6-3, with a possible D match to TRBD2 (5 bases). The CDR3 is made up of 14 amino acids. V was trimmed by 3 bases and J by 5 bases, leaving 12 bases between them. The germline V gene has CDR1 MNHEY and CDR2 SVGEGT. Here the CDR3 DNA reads TGTGCCAGCAGTTATGGCCTAGCAAGAGATACGCAGTATTTT. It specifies CASSYGLARDTQYF.

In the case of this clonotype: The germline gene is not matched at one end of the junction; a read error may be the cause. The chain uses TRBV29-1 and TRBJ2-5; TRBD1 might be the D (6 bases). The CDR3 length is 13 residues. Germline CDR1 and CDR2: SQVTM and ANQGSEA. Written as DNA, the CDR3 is TGCAGCATTGAGGACAGATACCAAGAGACCCAGTACTTC. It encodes CSIEDRYQETQYF.

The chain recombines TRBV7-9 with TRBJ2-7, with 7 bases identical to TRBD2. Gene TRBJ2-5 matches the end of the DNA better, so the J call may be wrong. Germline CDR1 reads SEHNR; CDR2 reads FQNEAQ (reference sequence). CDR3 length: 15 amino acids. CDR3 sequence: CASSLSGLEGETQYF. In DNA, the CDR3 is TGTGCCAGCAGCTTATCTGGACTAGAGGGAGAGACCCAGTACTTC.

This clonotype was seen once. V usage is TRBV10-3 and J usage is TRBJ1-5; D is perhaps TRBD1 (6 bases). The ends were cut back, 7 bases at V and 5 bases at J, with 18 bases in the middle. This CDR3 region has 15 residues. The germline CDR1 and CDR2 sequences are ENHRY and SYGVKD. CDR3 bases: TGTGCCATCATCCCCGAACTCAACAGGGATCAGCCCCAGCATTTT. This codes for CAIIPELNRDQPQHF.

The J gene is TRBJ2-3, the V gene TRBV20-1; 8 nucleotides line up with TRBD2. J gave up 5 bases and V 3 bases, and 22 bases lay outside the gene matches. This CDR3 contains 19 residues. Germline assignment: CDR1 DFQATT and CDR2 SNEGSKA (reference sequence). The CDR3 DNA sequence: TGCAGTGCTAGCGATACCCCTCGCGGGGGGTTTAATCAGGGAGATACGCAGTATTTT. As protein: CSASDTPRGGFNQGDTQYF.

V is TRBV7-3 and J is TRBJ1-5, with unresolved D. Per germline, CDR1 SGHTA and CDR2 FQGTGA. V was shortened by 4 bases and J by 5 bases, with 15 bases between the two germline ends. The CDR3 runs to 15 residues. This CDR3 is CASSSEHHPHQPQHF. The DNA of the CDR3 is TGTGCCAGCAGCTCCGAACACCACCCCCATCAGCCCCAGCATTTT. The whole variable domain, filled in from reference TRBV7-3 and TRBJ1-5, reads GAGVSQTPSNKVTEKGKYVELRCDPISGHTALYWYRQSLGQGPEFLIYFQGTGAADDSGLPNDRFFAVRPEGSVSTLKIQRTERGDSAVYLCASSSEHHPHQPQHFGDGTRLSIL.

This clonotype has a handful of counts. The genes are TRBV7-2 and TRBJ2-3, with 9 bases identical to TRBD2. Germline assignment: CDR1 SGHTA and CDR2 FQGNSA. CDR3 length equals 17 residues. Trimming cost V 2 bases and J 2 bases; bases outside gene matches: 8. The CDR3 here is CASSLLGLASLTDTQYF. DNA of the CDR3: TGTGCCAGCAGCTTATTGGGACTAGCATCCCTCACAGATACGCAGTATTTT.

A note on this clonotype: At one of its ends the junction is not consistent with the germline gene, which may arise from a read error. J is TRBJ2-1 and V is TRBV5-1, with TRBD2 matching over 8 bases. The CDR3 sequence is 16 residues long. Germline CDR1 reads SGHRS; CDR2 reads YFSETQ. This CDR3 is CASNLVGQRGYNEQFF. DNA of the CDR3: TGCGCCAGCAACTTGGTGGGGCAGCGGGGGTACAATGAGCAGTTCTTC.

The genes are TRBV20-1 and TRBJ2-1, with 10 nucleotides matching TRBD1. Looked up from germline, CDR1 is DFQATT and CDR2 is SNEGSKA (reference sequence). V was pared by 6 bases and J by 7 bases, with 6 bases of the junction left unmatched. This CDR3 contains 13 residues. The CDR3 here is CSAKTGGRNEQFF. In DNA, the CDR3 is TGCAGTGCAAAGACAGGGGGCCGGAATGAGCAGTTCTTC.

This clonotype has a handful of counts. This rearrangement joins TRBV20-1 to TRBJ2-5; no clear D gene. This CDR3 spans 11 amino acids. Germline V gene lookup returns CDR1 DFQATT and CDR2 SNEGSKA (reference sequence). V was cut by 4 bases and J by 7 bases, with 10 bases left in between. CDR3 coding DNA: TGCAGTGCTAACAGATTGGCGACCCAGTACTTC. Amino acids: CSANRLATQYF.

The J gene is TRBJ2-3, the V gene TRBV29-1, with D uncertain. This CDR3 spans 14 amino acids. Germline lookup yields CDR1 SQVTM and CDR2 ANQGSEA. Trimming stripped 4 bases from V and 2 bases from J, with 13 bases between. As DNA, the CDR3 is TGCAGCGTTGTCGGCTACCGACCCACAGATACGCAGTATTTT. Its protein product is CSVVGYRPTDTQYF.

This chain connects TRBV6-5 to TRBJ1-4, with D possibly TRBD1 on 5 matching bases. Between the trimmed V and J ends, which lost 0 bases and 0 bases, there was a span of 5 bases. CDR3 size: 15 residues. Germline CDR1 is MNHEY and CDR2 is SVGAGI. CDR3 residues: CASSYSTATNEKLFF. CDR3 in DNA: TGTGCCAGCAGTTACTCGACAGCAACTAATGAAAAACTGTTTTTT.

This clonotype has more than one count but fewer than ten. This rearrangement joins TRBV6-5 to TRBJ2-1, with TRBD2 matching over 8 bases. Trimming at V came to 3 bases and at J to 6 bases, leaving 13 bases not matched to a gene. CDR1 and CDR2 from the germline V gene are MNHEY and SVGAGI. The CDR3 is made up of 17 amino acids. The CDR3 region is CASSYGGFAGGGNEQFF. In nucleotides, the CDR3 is TGTGCCAGCAGTTATGGGGGGTTCGCGGGGGGAGGCAATGAGCAGTTCTTC.

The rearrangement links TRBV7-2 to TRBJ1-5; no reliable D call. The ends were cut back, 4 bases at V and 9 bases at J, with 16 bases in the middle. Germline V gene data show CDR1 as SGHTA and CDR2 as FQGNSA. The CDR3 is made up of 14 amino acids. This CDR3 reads CASSSEAERRPQHF. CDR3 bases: TGTGCCAGCAGCTCCGAGGCAGAAAGGCGGCCCCAGCATTTT.

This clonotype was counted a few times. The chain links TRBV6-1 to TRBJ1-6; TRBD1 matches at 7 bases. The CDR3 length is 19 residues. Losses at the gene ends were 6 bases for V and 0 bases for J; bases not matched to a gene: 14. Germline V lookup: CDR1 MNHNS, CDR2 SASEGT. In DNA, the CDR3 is TGTGCCAGCAGAACCGGACAGGAATTCTCTGGCTCCTATAATTCACCCCTCCACTTT. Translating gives CASRTGQEFSGSYNSPLHF.

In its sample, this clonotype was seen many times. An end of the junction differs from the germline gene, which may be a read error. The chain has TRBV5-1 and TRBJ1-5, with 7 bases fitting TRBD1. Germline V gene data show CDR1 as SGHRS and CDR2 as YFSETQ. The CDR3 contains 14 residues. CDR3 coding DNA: TGTGCCAGCAGCCCCGGGACAGGCAATCAGCCCCAGCATTTT. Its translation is CASSPGTGNQPQHF.

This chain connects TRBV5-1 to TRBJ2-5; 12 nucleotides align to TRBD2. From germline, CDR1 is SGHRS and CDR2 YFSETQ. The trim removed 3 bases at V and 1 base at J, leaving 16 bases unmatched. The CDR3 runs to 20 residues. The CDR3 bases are TGCGCCAGCAGCTCCGATAGGACTAGCGGGACCTTATTTGCCCAAGAGACCCAGTACTTC. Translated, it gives CASSSDRTSGTLFAQETQYF.

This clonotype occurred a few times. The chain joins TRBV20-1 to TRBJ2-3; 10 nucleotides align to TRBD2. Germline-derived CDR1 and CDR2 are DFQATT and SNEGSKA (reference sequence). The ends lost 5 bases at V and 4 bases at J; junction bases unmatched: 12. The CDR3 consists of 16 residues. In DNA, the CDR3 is TGCAGTGCTGGGGGACTAGCGACGGATCACCCAGATACGCAGTATTTT. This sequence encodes CSAGGLATDHPDTQYF.

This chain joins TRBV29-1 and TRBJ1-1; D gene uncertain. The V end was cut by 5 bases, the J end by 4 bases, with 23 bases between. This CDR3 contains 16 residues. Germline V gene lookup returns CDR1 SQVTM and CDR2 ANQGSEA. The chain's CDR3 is CSVSTGSPVGSTEAFF. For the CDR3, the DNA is TGCAGCGTTTCGACTGGCTCCCCAGTTGGGAGCACTGAAGCTTTCTTT.

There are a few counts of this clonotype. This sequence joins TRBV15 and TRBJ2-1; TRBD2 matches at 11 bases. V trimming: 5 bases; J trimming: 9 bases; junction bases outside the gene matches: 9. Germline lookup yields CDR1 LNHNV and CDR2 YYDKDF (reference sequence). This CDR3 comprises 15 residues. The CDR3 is CATSEPSGGSVEQFF. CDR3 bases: TGTGCCACCAGCGAACCTAGCGGGGGGAGTGTTGAGCAGTTCTTC.

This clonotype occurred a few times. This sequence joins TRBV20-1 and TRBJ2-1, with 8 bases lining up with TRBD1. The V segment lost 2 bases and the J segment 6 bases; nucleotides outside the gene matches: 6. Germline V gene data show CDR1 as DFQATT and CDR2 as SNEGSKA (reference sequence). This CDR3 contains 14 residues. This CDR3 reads CSARSQGAGNEQFF. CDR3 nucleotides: TGCAGTGCTAGAAGTCAGGGGGCGGGCAATGAGCAGTTCTTC.

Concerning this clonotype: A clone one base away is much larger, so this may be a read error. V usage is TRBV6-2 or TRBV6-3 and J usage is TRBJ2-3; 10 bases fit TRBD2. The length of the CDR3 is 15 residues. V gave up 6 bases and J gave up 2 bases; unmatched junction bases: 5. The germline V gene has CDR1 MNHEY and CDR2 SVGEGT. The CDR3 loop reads CASRSSGGLTDTQYF. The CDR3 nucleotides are TGTGCCAGCAGATCTAGCGGGGGACTCACAGATACGCAGTATTTT.

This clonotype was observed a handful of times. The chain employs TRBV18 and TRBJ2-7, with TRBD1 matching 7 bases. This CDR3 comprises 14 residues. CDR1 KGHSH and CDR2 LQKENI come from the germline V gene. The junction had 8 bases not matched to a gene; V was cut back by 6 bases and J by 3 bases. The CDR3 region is CASSRKDRDYEQYF. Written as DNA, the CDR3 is TGTGCCAGCTCTCGAAAAGACAGGGACTACGAGCAGTACTTC.

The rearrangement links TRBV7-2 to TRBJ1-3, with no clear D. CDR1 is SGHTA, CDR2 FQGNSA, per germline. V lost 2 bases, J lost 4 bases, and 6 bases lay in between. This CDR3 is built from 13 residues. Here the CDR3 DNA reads TGTGCCAGCAGCTTATTCCAAGGAAACACCATATATTTT. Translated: CASSLFQGNTIYF.